Only a few counts were recorded for the clone carrying this TCR beta chain. Its antigen remains unidentified. Four subsets defined by CD45RA and CD27 were sorted after CD3, CD4, CD8 and live/dead staining. CDR1 and CDR2 from the germline V gene are SEHNR and FQNEAQ (reference sequence). The CDR3 totals 18 residues. Trimming took 5 bases from V and 4 from J; bases not matched to a gene: 12. The sample belongs to a study of naive and memory T cell subsets. Study findings and constraints: In naive cells, over 85% of TCR sequences were seen only once.

Both TRBC1 and TRBC2 were covered by a beta constant-region primer of two equimolar oligonucleotides. TCRdb analysed the UMI-ligation and nested PCR reads with MiXCR anew, one entry per CDR3 protein. The table includes 89,000 or so distinct CDR3 sequences, around 13% detected once. The sequence derives from a human donor in good health. This chain connects TRBV7-9 to TRBJ2-1, with 12 bases aligning to TRBD2. Material for sequencing was central memory CD4+ T cells from blood. Here the CDR3 reads CASSTPSRLAGVYNEQFF. As DNA, the CDR3 is TGTGCCAGCAGCACACCTAGTAGACTAGCGGGGGTTTACAATGAGCAGTTCTTC. Full variable domain (rest looked up from reference TRBV7-9 and TRBJ2-1): DTGVSQNPRHKITKRGQNVTFRCDPISEHNRLYWYRQTLGQGPEFLTYFQNEAQLEKSRLLSDRFSAERPKGSFSTLEIQRTEQGDSAMYLCASSTPSRLAGVYNEQFFGPGTRLTVL.